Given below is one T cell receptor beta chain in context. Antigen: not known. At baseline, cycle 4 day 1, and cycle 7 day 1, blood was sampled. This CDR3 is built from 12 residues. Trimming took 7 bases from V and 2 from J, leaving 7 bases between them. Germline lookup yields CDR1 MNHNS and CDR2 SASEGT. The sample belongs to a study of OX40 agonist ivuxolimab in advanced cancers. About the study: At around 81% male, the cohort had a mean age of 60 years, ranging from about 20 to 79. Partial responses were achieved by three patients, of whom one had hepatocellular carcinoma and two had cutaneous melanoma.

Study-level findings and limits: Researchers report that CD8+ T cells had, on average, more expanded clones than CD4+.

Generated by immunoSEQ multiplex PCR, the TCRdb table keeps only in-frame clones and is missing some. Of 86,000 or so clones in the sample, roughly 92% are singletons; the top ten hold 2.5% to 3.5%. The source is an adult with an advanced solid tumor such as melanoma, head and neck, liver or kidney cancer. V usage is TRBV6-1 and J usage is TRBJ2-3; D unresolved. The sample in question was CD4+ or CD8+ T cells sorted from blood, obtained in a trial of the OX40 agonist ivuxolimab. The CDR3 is CASTGVTDTQYF. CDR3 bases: TGTGCCAGCACAGGCGTCACAGATACGCAGTATTTT.